The clone carrying this TCR beta chain showed up just a few times. This sample is part of a study of T cell changes during pregnancy in multiple sclerosis. Per the germline V gene, CDR1 is GTSNPN and CDR2 is SVGIG (reference sequence). The V end lost 6 bases, the J end lost 2 bases, and 13 bases lay between the germline ends. The CDR3 spans 13 residues. TCRdb keeps only in-frame clones here, not all; method: immunoSEQ multiplex PCR. The sample shows roughly 45,000 clones, 85% to 90% of them seen only once. The V gene is TRBV30, the J gene TRBJ1-1; tentative D call: TRBD1 (5 bases). This sequence was found in a female donor in good health, enrolled as a control in a pregnancy study. The sequenced sample was peripheral blood, obtained in the second trimester of pregnancy. The CDR3 nucleotides read TGTGCCTGCCAACCTCAGGGCAACACTGAAGCTTTCTTT. This translates into CACQPQGNTEAFF.